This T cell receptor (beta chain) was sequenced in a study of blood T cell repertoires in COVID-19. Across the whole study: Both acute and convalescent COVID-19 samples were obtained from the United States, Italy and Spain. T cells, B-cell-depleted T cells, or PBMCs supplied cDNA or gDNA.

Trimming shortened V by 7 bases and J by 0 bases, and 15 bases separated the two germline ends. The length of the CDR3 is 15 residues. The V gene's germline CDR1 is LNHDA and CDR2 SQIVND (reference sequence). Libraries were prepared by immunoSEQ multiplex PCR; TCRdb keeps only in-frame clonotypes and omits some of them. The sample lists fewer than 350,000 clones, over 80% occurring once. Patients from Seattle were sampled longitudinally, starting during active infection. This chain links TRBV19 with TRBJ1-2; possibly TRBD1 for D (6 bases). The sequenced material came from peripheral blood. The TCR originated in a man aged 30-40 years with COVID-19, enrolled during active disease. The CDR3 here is CASTADRITNYGYTF. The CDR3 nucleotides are TGTGCCAGTACCGCCGACAGGATTACTAACTATGGCTACACCTTC.